The 26 T cell receptor beta chains given below trace back to one sample, sequenced in a study of T cells in Graves' hyperthyroidism and ophthalmopathy. The TCR beta CDR3 regions underwent amplification using RNA transcripts as the source. Researchers ran a first-round RT-PCR on the TCR CDR3 using the HTBI primer set. Using its own MiXCR run on the multiplex PCR reads, TCRdb lists one record per CDR3 protein. The repertoire holds roughly 720,000 distinct CDR3 sequences, approximately 15% seen once, with 15% to 17% in the top ten. The sample consisted of blood. Receptors were obtained from a man aged 50-59 years with Graves' hyperthyroidism.

This clonotype was seen many times. The chain joins TRBV7-2 to TRBJ1-5; D call uncertain. Germline assignment: CDR1 SGHTA and CDR2 FQGNSA. CDR3 length: 15 amino acids. V shed 1 base and J shed 6 bases, with 13 bases lying between them. The CDR3 loop is CASSLESEGGQPQHF. CDR3 in DNA: TGTGCCAGCAGCTTAGAGTCGGAGGGAGGTCAGCCCCAGCATTTT.

Many counts were recorded for this clonotype. J is TRBJ2-1 and V is TRBV2; no clear D. CDR1 is SNHLY and CDR2 is FYNNEI in the germline V gene. CDR3 size: 14 residues. The V end lost 4 bases, the J end lost 8 bases, and 15 bases lay between the germline ends. This chain's CDR3 is CASSGPPRSDEQFF. CDR3 sequence (DNA): TGTGCCAGCAGTGGTCCACCGCGGAGCGATGAGCAGTTCTTC.

In its sample, this clonotype was seen a few times. A read error may produce the germline difference seen at one junction end. The CDR3 bases are TGTGCCAGCAGCCTTGACAGGGGCCCCAATCAGCCCCGGCATTTT. Translating it yields CASSLDRGPNQPRHF. The chain employs TRBV3-1 and TRBJ1-5; 8 positions agree with TRBD1. The CDR3 totals 15 residues. Germline V CDR1 and CDR2: LGHDT, YNNKEL (reference sequence).

Ten or more counts support this clonotype. This chain connects TRBV2 to TRBJ2-2; TRBD2 aligns across 9 bases. V was pared by 1 base and J by 5 bases, with 2 bases of the junction left unmatched. The CDR3 runs 15 residues. Germline CDR1 is SNHLY and CDR2 is FYNNEI. The CDR3 coding sequence is TGTGCCAGCAGTGAAGTCCTAGCGGGGACCGGGGAGCTGTTTTTT. This gives the protein CASSEVLAGTGELFF.

This chain uses TRBV11-3 with TRBJ1-1; D not resolved. Trimming removed 5 bases from V and 4 bases from J, with 11 bases in between. Germline CDR1 is SGHNT and CDR2 is YENEEA. CDR3 length: 13 amino acids. This CDR3 reads CASSPNGPTEAFF. The CDR3 DNA reads TGTGCCAGCAGCCCTAATGGACCCACTGAAGCTTTCTTT.

With regard to this clonotype: This may arise from a read error, as a much more abundant clone is one base away. J is TRBJ1-2 and V is TRBV12-3 or TRBV12-4; D is undetermined. The CDR3 has 12 residues. Trimming shortened V by 2 bases and J by 10 bases, and 11 bases separated the two germline ends. The DNA for the CDR3 is TGTGCCAGCAGTTTAAGCAGACATGACTACACCTTC. It specifies CASSLSRHDYTF.

This clonotype has ten or more counts. The gene calls are TRBV4-1 and TRBJ2-2, with D hard to call. V shed 5 bases and J shed 1 base, with 11 bases lying between them. The CDR3 is 15 residues long. Germline values: CDR1 MGHRA, CDR2 YSYEKL. CDR3 sequence: CASSGVLGNTGELFF. The CDR3 DNA follows: TGCGCCAGCAGCGGAGTGTTGGGGAACACCGGGGAGCTGTTTTTT.

This clonotype turned up a few times. The chain uses TRBV28 and TRBJ1-2; D is uncertain. Per germline, CDR1 MDHEN and CDR2 SYDVKM. Trimming removed 2 bases at V and 2 bases at J, with 6 bases between. There are 13 residues in the CDR3. CDR3 protein: CASSLLDNYGYTF. Here the CDR3 DNA reads TGTGCCAGCAGTTTACTAGACAACTATGGCTACACCTTC.

This clonotype was seen ten or more times. V and J are TRBV11-2 and TRBJ2-7; D is possibly TRBD1 or TRBD2 (5 bases each). The CDR3 length is 14 residues. CDR1 and CDR2 (germline): SGHAT, FQNNGV. V gave up 2 bases and J gave up 9 bases, with 17 bases separating them. This CDR3 is CASSLLVASTVQYF. DNA for the CDR3: TGTGCCAGCAGCTTATTAGTAGCGTCGACAGTGCAGTACTTC.

This rearrangement joins TRBV28 to TRBJ1-1; D may be TRBD1 (5 bases). Trimming took off 1 base at V and 0 bases at J, with 15 bases between the two ends. The CDR3 is made up of 17 amino acids. Germline loops: CDR1 MDHEN, CDR2 SYDVKM. CDR3 in amino acids: CASSLFRGGAMNTEAFF. CDR3 nucleotide sequence: TGTGCCAGCAGTTTATTCCGCGGAGGGGCGATGAACACTGAAGCTTTCTTT.

DNA of the CDR3: TGCGCCAGCAGCTTGGACCCGACTAGCGGCGGCGGGGAGCTGTTTTTT. The encoded protein is CASSLDPTSGGGELFF. V gene TRBV5-1 combines with J gene TRBJ2-2, with 9 bases lining up with TRBD2. The CDR3 length is 16 residues. Germline V gene lookup returns CDR1 SGHRS and CDR2 YFSETQ. V lost 0 bases, J lost 7 bases, and 7 bases stayed unmatched.

The chain joins TRBV12-3 or TRBV12-4 to TRBJ2-1; 10 bases match TRBD1. The trim removed 3 bases at V and 7 bases at J, leaving 6 bases unmatched. CDR3 size: 15 residues. The CDR3, as DNA: TGTGCCAGCAGTTTCTACCGGGACAGGGGAAATGAGCAGTTCTTC. Translating it yields CASSFYRDRGNEQFF.

This clonotype was detected many times. This chain uses TRBV9 with TRBJ2-5, with 14 nucleotides matching TRBD2. Germline values: CDR1 SGDLS, CDR2 YYNGEE. V lost 4 bases to trimming and J lost 6 bases; unmatched junction nucleotides: 5. CDR3 length equals 15 residues. The CDR3 region is CASSPGTSGRQTQYF. The CDR3 DNA reads as TGTGCCAGCAGCCCCGGGACTAGCGGGAGACAGACCCAGTACTTC.

Concerning this clonotype: Possible read error: a much larger clone is one base away. J is TRBJ2-1 and V is TRBV27; D is uncertain. This CDR3 is 13 amino acids long. CDR1 is MNHEY and CDR2 is SMNVEV in the germline V gene (reference sequence). In DNA form, the CDR3 reads TGTGCCGGCAGTCGTCGATTCTACAATGAGCAGTTCTTC. It yields the protein CAGSRRFYNEQFF.

This clonotype was detected ten times or more. The V gene is TRBV28, the J gene TRBJ1-2; D might be TRBD1 (6 bases). V shed 5 bases and J shed 12 bases, with 22 bases lying between them. This CDR3 has 14 residues. Germline CDR1 and CDR2: MDHEN and SYDVKM. In DNA form, the CDR3 reads TGTGCCAGCAGTACCCAATCCGGTACAGGGAACCACACCTTC. Translated: CASSTQSGTGNHTF.

As regards this clonotype: This may come from a read error, since a much larger clone is one base off. The V call is TRBV20-1, the J call TRBJ2-2, with unresolved D. CDR3 length equals 16 residues. The germline V gene has CDR1 DFQATT and CDR2 SNEGSKA (reference sequence). CDR3 sequence (DNA): TGCAGTGCTGGAGAAGCGACTGCCCTGAACACCGGGGAGCTGTTTTTT. This encodes CSAGEATALNTGELFF.

J is TRBJ1-2 and V is TRBV30, with 7 bases aligning to TRBD1. Germline CDR1 reads GTSNPN; CDR2 reads SVGIG (reference sequence). The CDR3 consists of 17 residues. V shed 4 bases and J 1 base; nucleotides not matched to a gene: 15. This CDR3 is CAWTSGQDGAVNYGYTF. The CDR3 coding sequence is TGTGCCTGGACTTCCGGACAGGATGGAGCAGTTAACTATGGCTACACCTTC.

V and J are TRBV2 and TRBJ2-1; TRBD2 matches 11 bases. This CDR3 contains 15 residues. J was trimmed by 7 bases and V by 7 bases; bases with no gene match: 9. Germline CDR1 reads SNHLY; CDR2 reads FYNNEI. The CDR3 spells CASITGTSGTNEQFF. DNA of the CDR3: TGTGCCAGCATAACCGGGACTAGCGGTACTAATGAGCAGTTCTTC.

The genes are TRBV19 and TRBJ2-3; possible D gene TRBD2, 5 bases. CDR3 length equals 15 residues. Trimming took off 7 bases at V and 5 bases at J, with 19 bases between the two ends. Germline V gene lookup returns CDR1 LNHDA and CDR2 SQIVND (reference sequence). The CDR3: CASTNSPHRGDTQYF. The DNA of the CDR3 is TGTGCCAGTACCAACTCACCACACCGGGGAGATACGCAGTATTTT. Complete variable domain (other parts from reference TRBV19 and TRBJ2-3): DGGITQSPKYLFRKEGQNVTLSCEQNLNHDAMYWYRQDPGQGLRLIYYSQIVNDFQKGDIAEGYSVSREKKESFPLTVTSAQKNPTAFYLCASTNSPHRGDTQYFGPGTRLTVL.

The genes are TRBV18 and TRBJ1-5; D gene ambiguous. Germline V gene data show CDR1 as KGHSH and CDR2 as LQKENI. V was shortened by 3 bases and J by 1 base, with 7 bases between the two germline ends. This CDR3 contains 14 residues. CDR3 coding DNA: TGTGCCAGCTCACCGGGCGAAAGCAATCAGCCCCAGCATTTT. Protein product: CASSPGESNQPQHF.

This clonotype was seen ten or more times. The DNA for the CDR3 is TGTGCCAGCACCTCGGACACCTCTAACTATGGCTACACCTTC. Encoded protein: CASTSDTSNYGYTF. This chain uses TRBV28 with TRBJ1-2; weak D call: TRBD1 (5 bases). Germline loops: CDR1 MDHEN, CDR2 SYDVKM. With 7 bases removed from V and 0 bases from J, the gap between germline ends came to 12 bases. CDR3 length equals 14 residues.

This clonotype has a count of ten or more. CDR3 DNA sequence: TGTGCCAGCAGTTTCCTTGGACAGCTTAACTATGGCTACACCTTC. Its protein is CASSFLGQLNYGYTF. The chain links TRBV12-3 or TRBV12-4 to TRBJ1-2, with TRBD1 as a possible D gene (6 bases). The length of the CDR3 is 15 residues. The V and J ends lost 3 bases and 1 base respectively, with 12 bases between them.

This clonotype was counted ten times or more. This chain joins TRBV27 and TRBJ1-5, with a tentative D call TRBD1 (6 bases). The V end lost 5 bases, the J end lost 7 bases, and 12 bases lay between the germline ends. The germline V gene encodes CDR1 MNHEY and CDR2 SMNVEV (reference sequence). The CDR3 has 13 amino acids. The CDR3 DNA reads TGTGCCAGCAGTCCCCAGAGGGGGCAGCCCCAGCATTTT. Translated: CASSPQRGQPQHF.

Only a few counts were recorded for this clonotype. The chain links TRBV24-1 to TRBJ2-1; D not resolved. The V end was cut by 3 bases, the J end by 0 bases, with 8 bases between. Germline loops: CDR1 KGHDR, CDR2 SFDVKD. The CDR3 extends over 15 amino acids. The CDR3 DNA reads as TGTGCCACCAGTGATCACGCAAGCTCCTACAATGAGCAGTTCTTC. Translating it yields CATSDHASSYNEQFF.

Many counts were recorded for this clonotype. The V gene is TRBV7-2, the J gene TRBJ1-1; the match to TRBD1 covers 7 bases. The germline V gene has CDR1 SGHTA and CDR2 FQGNSA. CDR3 length: 15 residues. J gave up 4 bases and V 5 bases, and 10 bases lay outside the gene matches. The CDR3 sequence is CASSQKQDRATEAFF. Here the CDR3 DNA reads TGTGCCAGCAGCCAAAAACAAGACAGGGCCACTGAAGCTTTCTTT.

In DNA, the CDR3 is TGTGCCAGCAGCTTGAGGACGACAGGGGGCGTAGAGACCCAGTACTTC. It translates to CASSLRTTGGVETQYF. This rearrangement joins TRBV7-6 to TRBJ2-5, with 10 nucleotides matching TRBD1. This CDR3 region has 16 residues. Germline CDR1 SGHVS, CDR2 FNYEAQ. Trimming at V came to 3 bases and at J to 4 bases, leaving 8 bases not matched to a gene.